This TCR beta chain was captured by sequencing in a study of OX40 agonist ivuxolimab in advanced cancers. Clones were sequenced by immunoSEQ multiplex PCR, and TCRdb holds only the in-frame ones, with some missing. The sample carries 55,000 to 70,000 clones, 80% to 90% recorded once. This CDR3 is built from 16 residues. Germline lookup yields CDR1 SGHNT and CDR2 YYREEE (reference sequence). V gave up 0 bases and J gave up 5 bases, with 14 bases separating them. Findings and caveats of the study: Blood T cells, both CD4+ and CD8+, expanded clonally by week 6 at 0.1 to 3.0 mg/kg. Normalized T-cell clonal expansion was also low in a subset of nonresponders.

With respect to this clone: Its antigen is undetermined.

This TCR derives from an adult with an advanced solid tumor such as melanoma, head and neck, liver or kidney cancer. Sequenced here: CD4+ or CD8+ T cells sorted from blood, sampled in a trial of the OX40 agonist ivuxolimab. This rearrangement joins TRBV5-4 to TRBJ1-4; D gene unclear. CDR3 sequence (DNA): TGTGCCAGCAGCTTGGCCACGTCGGTGGGAAATGAAAAACTGTTTTTT. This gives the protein CASSLATSVGNEKLFF.